A selection of T cell receptor beta chains follows, all from one sample in a study of T-cell reconstitution after alpha-beta-depleted transplantation in children. TCRdb reprocessed the PCR reads with MiXCR, giving one entry per CDR3 protein. The sample includes almost 500,000 distinct CDR3 sequences, around 13% of them seen just once. This material consisted of PBMCs from the stem cell graft donor, taken from the stem cell graft. Every receptor here comes from a human donor who donated a stem cell graft to a child with combined immunodeficiency. Both conserved end residues are part of each CDR3. The D gene is left open where the match is weak. Not all rows give a size; the values are once, few, many and, for expanded clones, a class.

DNA	CDR3	V	J	D	length	size
TGTGCCAGCAGTCAAACAGGGGGCTACACCTTC	CASSQTGGYTF	TRBV25-1	TRBJ1-2	.	11	many
TGCGCCAGCAGCATGCGTGCGGAGCGGGGGGGCACAGATACGCAGTATTTT	CASSMRAERGGTDTQYF	TRBV5-1	TRBJ2-3	TRBD2	17	.
TGTGCCAGCAGCTTCCTGCAAGTGGCGGGAGTTGAGCAGTTCTTC	CASSFLQVAGVEQFF	TRBV5-6	TRBJ2-1	TRBD2	15	few
TGTGCCTGGAGTGTACAAAAGTGGGTTGGCTACACCTTC	CAWSVQKWVGYTF	TRBV30	TRBJ1-2	.	13	few
TGTGCCAGCAGCTCTTCAGGGGAGAGGAACATTCAGTACTTC	CASSSSGERNIQYF	TRBV5-4	TRBJ2-4	.	14	.
TGCGCCACATCGGGGGTGGGCTACAATGAGCAGTTCTTC	CATSGVGYNEQFF	TRBV5-1	TRBJ2-1	.	13	many
TGTGCCAGCAGTCAGACAGGGGTAGATACGCAGTATTTT	CASSQTGVDTQYF	TRBV12-3/TRBV12-4	TRBJ2-3	TRBD1	13	many
TGTGCCAGCAGTTACTCCGGGACAGTCCCCACCTACGAGCAGTACTTC	CASSYSGTVPTYEQYF	TRBV6-2/TRBV6-3	TRBJ2-7	TRBD1	16	.
TGCAGCACAAAACCTAGCGGGAGCGCAGGAGATACGCAGTATTTT	CSTKPSGSAGDTQYF	TRBV29-1	TRBJ2-3	TRBD2	15	.
TGTGCCAGCAGCCAAGGGCCCTTAGGCCAGCCCCAGCATTTT	CASSQGPLGQPQHF	TRBV3-1	TRBJ1-5	.	14	.